Shown below are 2 T cell receptor beta chains from a single sample sequenced in a study of cytomegalovirus exposure and HLA in healthy donors. Researchers ran the PCR with 60 Vbeta and 13 Jbeta primers. Only in-frame clones appear in the TCRdb table, and some are missing; sequencing was by immunoSEQ multiplex PCR. Of about 210,000 clones in the sample, 75% to 80% were seen once. Sequenced sample: PBMCs. The receptors come from a male donor in good health and CMV-seronegative.

This clone occurred a few times. The chain combines TRBV6-4 with TRBJ2-5; 9 positions agree with TRBD1. V dropped 0 bases and J dropped 4; count of bases not matched to a gene: 6. Germline-derived CDR1 and CDR2 are MRHNA and SNTAGT. This CDR3 spans 16 amino acids. The CDR3 DNA reads TGTGCCAGCAGTGACTCTGGGACAGGGAACCGAGAGACCCAGTACTTC. Amino acid sequence: CASSDSGTGNRETQYF.

The rearrangement uses TRBV5-4 and TRBJ1-1; a weak D match, TRBD1 (5 bases). V was clipped by 0 bases and J by 1 base, with 10 bases between them. The CDR3 sequence is 15 residues long. Per the germline V gene, CDR1 is SGHNT and CDR2 is YYREEE (reference sequence). The CDR3 DNA reads as TGTGCCAGCAGCTTGGCCGGGACTCCGAACACTGAAGCTTTCTTT. This translates into CASSLAGTPNTEAFF.